The sequence of this TCR beta chain was determined in a study of cytomegalovirus exposure and HLA in healthy donors. 13 Jbeta primers and 60 Vbeta primers were used for the PCR. Assay: immunoSEQ multiplex PCR; the TCRdb copy retains only in-frame clones and omits some. Of around 120,000 clones listed, more than 70% are singletons. Germline CDR1 and CDR2: SGHRS and YFSETQ. CDR3 size: 16 residues. V shed 4 bases and J shed 2 bases, with 16 bases lying between them. This TCR was recovered from a woman aged 50 to 60 in good health and CMV-seropositive. Sequences were obtained from PBMCs. V and J are TRBV5-1 and TRBJ1-3; no clear D gene. CDR3 sequence reads: CASSKSPGSAGNTIYF. Here the CDR3 DNA reads TGCGCCAGCAGCAAGTCCCCGGGATCCGCTGGAAACACCATATATTTT.